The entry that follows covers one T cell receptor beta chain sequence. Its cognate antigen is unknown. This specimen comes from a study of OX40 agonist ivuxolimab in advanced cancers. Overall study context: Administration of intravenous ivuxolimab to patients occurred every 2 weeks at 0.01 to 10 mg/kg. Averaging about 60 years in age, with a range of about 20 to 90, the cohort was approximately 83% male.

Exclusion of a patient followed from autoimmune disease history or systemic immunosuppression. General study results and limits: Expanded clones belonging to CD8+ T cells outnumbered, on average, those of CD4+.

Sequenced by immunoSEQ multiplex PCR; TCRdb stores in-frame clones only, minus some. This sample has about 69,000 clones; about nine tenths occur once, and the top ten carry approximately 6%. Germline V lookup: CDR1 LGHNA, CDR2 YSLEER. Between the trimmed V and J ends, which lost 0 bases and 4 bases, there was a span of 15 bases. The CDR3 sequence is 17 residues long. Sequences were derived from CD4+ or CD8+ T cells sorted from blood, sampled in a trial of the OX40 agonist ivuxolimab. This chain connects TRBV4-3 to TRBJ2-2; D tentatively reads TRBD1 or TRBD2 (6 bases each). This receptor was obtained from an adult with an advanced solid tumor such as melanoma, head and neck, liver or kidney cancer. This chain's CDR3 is CASSQDRVRDITGELFF. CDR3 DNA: TGCGCCAGCAGCCAAGATCGGGTGCGGGACATCACCGGGGAGCTGTTTTTT.